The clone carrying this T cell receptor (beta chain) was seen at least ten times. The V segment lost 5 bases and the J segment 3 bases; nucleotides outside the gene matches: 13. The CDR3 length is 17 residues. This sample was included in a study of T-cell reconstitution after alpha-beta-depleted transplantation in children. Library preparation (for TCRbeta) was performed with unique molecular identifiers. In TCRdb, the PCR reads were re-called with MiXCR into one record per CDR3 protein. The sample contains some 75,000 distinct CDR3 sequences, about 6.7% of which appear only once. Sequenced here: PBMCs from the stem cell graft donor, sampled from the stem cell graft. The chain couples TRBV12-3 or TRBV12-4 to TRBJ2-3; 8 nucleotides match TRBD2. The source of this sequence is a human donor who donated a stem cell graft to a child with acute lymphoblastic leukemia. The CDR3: CASSPSLLAEWTDTQYF. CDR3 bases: TGTGCCAGCAGTCCCAGCTTACTAGCGGAGTGGACAGATACGCAGTATTTT.